These 15 T cell receptor beta chains were sequenced from one sample in a study of monozygotic twins with inflammatory bowel disease. TCRdb processed the 5' RACE reads again and assigns one entry to each CDR3 protein, with no DNA. Its table lists some 440,000 distinct CDR3 sequences. Sequencing was done on a sample of blood. Every receptor here comes from a human donor with ulcerative colitis or Crohn's disease, or a healthy co-twin of an affected twin (not recorded which).

The rearrangement links TRBV6-1 to TRBJ1-1; the D call from TCRdb, TRBD1, cannot be confirmed without DNA. The CDR3 contains 18 residues. CDR1 is MNHNS and CDR2 is SASEGT in the germline V gene. CDR3 loop: CASSRTTWDRVRETEAFF.

The rearrangement joins TRBV11-2 to TRBJ2-5; TCRdb lists TRBD2, though no DNA is available to test this call. CDR1 SGHAT and CDR2 FQNNGV come from the germline V gene. The CDR3 length is 15 residues. CDR3 sequence reads: CASSPPTSAQETQYF.

The chain's CDR3 is CSVASGASSYNEQFF. The genes are TRBV29-1 and TRBJ2-1; the TCRdb D gene call, TRBD2, has no DNA to confirm it. Germline CDR1 is SQVTM and CDR2 is ANQGSEA. CDR3 length: 15 residues.

This chain connects TRBV29-1 to TRBJ1-4; absent DNA, TCRdb's TRBD1 call cannot be checked. CDR1 is SQVTM and CDR2 is ANQGSEA in the germline V gene. The CDR3 runs to 13 residues. The CDR3 sequence: CSVTRGFGEKLFF.

The chain joins TRBV30 to TRBJ1-2. CDR3 length: 11 amino acids. The germline V gene encodes CDR1 GTSNPN and CDR2 SVGIG (reference sequence). CDR3 sequence: CAWSVGYGYTF.

The chain recombines TRBV18 with TRBJ2-1; TCRdb's D call of TRBD2 is untestable without DNA. Germline-derived CDR1 and CDR2 are KGHSH and LQKENI. The CDR3 spans 15 residues. The chain's CDR3 is CASSPSGVVYNEQFF.

The V and J genes are TRBV5-1 and TRBJ2-7. Germline V CDR1 and CDR2: SGHRS, YFSETQ. This CDR3 spans 12 amino acids. CDR3 loop: CASSLTGMGQYF.

The chain joins TRBV6-2 or TRBV6-3 to TRBJ2-7; TCRdb returns TRBD2, unconfirmable since there is no DNA. CDR1 and CDR2 (germline): MNHEY, SVGEGT. CDR3 length: 18 amino acids. CDR3 residues: CASSYDRTSGKVGYEQYF.

The rearrangement uses TRBV6-1 and TRBJ2-3; the TCRdb D gene call, TRBD2, has no DNA to confirm it. The length of the CDR3 is 15 residues. Germline V lookup: CDR1 MNHNS, CDR2 SASEGT. This chain's CDR3 is CASSSLAGDPDTQYF.

This chain connects TRBV14 to TRBJ2-1; TCRdb returns TRBD2, unconfirmable since there is no DNA. CDR1 and CDR2 from the germline V gene are SGHDN and FVKESK. This CDR3 region has 15 residues. Here the CDR3 reads CASSQGLAGTNEQFF.

This chain uses TRBV5-4 with TRBJ2-7; as DNA is missing, the TRBD2 call by TCRdb cannot be tested. CDR1 and CDR2 from the germline V gene are SGHNT and YYREEE (reference sequence). CDR3 length equals 15 residues. CDR3 protein: CASSFGLVSSYEQYF.

The chain carries TRBV10-3 and TRBJ2-3; TCRdb gives TRBD2 as the D gene, but with no DNA this cannot be confirmed. Germline CDR1 ENHRY, CDR2 SYGVKD. The CDR3 sequence is 15 residues long. The CDR3 spells CAISPAGGPGDTQYF.

The V gene is TRBV6-5, the J gene TRBJ2-1. Germline V lookup: CDR1 MNHEY, CDR2 SVGAGI. The CDR3 length is 17 residues. Here the CDR3 reads CASSYSRRLSSYNEQFF.

The chain employs TRBV20-1 and TRBJ2-5; TCRdb indicates TRBD2, and absent DNA this call remains unverified. CDR1 and CDR2 from the germline V gene are DFQATT and SNEGSKA (reference sequence). CDR3 length: 14 amino acids. CDR3: CSASLREDQETQYF.

The V gene is TRBV18, the J gene TRBJ2-2; the D call of TRBD2 rests on TCRdb alone, since no DNA is present to check it. Germline-derived CDR1 and CDR2 are KGHSH and LQKENI. The CDR3 extends over 16 amino acids. The CDR3 sequence is CASSPPGRGGAGELFF.